Listed below are T cell receptor beta chains from one sample, sequenced in a study of blood T cells in healthy people across ages. TCRdb re-called the 5' RACE reads with MiXCR, one entry per CDR3 protein. The sample yields about 1 million distinct CDR3 sequences, more than 35% seen once. Sequencing was done on a sample of blood. The receptors stem from a woman aged 55-70 years in good health. CDR3s include the opening cysteine and the closing phenylalanine or tryptophan. The order of the fields is V gene, J gene, clone size, D gene, CDR3 protein, CDR3 DNA. A D gene is named only where the DNA matches it firmly. Clone size is stated in some rows and not others, as once, few, many or a class when expanded.

>TRBV19|TRBJ2-7|few|TRBD1
CASGAGTGTYEQYF
TGTGCCAGTGGGGCCGGGACAGGGACCTACGAGCAGTACTTC
>TRBV5-8|TRBJ2-7|once|-
CASSLGMDRPEQYF
TGTGCCAGCAGCTTGGGAATGGATAGACCCGAGCAGTACTTC
>TRBV25-1|TRBJ2-7|-|TRBD1
CASSATSGGSYEQYF
TGTGCCAGCAGTGCTACCTCAGGGGGCTCCTACGAGCAGTACTTC
>TRBV4-1|TRBJ2-7|many|-
CASSQDLEGPDEQYF
TGCGCCAGCAGCCAAGATCTCGAAGGGCCAGATGAGCAGTACTTC
>TRBV7-8|TRBJ1-5|-|-
CASSPSDNQPQHF
TGTGCCAGCAGCCCGTCGGACAATCAGCCCCAGCATTTT
>TRBV10-1|TRBJ2-3|-|TRBD2
CARRLAGIPSTDTQYF
TGCGCCAGGCGTCTAGCGGGGATCCCTAGCACAGATACGCAGTATTTT
>TRBV20-1|TRBJ1-2|-|TRBD1
CSAVLAARGYVGYTF
TGCAGTGCTGTCCTAGCCGCCAGGGGGTACGTTGGCTACACCTTC
>TRBV15|TRBJ2-2|many|-
CATSSGSSGELFF
TGTGCCACCAGCAGTGGGTCCTCCGGGGAGCTGTTTTTT
>TRBV12-3/TRBV12-4|TRBJ2-1|-|TRBD1
CASGPRDRGINEQFF
TGTGCCAGCGGTCCCCGGGACAGGGGGATTAATGAGCAGTTCTTC
>TRBV7-3|TRBJ2-7|-|-
CASSPTVGLVMSSYNEQYF
TGTGCCAGCAGTCCCACCGTGGGGCTAGTAATGAGCTCCTACAATGAGCAGTACTTC
>TRBV28|TRBJ2-7|-|-
CASRTSGWSSYNEQYF
TGTGCCAGCAGGACGAGCGGGTGGAGCTCCTACAATGAGCAGTACTTC
>TRBV28|TRBJ2-1|once|-
CASSYNKFTLYNEQFF
TGTGCCAGCAGCTACAACAAGTTCACCCTCTACAATGAGCAGTTCTTC
>TRBV29-1|TRBJ2-1|-|TRBD1
CSVAGQGAYEQFF
TGCAGCGTTGCGGGACAGGGGGCCTACGAGCAGTTCTTC
>TRBV7-3|TRBJ2-3|-|TRBD2
CASSLTSSGSRTDTQYF
TGTGCCAGCAGCTTAACTTCAAGCGGGAGCCGGACAGATACGCAGTATTTT
>TRBV12-5|TRBJ2-1|few|-
CASGLVGKEQFF
TGTGCTAGTGGTTTGGTGGGCAAGGAGCAGTTCTTC